This is a list of T cell receptor beta chains from one sample in a study of T cell changes during pregnancy in multiple sclerosis. This table comes from immunoSEQ multiplex PCR, and its TCRdb copy is limited to in-frame clones, with some not included. The data show about 61,000 clones, 90% seen once. Sequenced here: peripheral blood, sampled in the first trimester of pregnancy. The origin of the receptors is a female donor in good health, enrolled as a control in a pregnancy study. Both conserved end residues are part of each CDR3. Each record gives: J gene, V gene, clone size, D gene, CDR3 protein, CDR3 DNA. The D gene is left open where the match is weak. Not all rows give a size; the values are once, few, many and, for expanded clones, a class.

>TRBJ1-1|TRBV27|NA|NA
CASTQLEGEAFF
TGTGCCAGCACGCAACTTGAGGGTGAAGCTTTCTTT
>TRBJ1-1|TRBV7-9|few|NA
CASSSQGSHTEAFF
TGTGCCAGCAGCTCCCAGGGTTCGCACACTGAAGCTTTCTTT
>TRBJ2-5|TRBV28|NA|NA
CASSLRRGPQETQYF
TGTGCCAGCAGTTTACGCAGGGGACCTCAAGAGACCCAGTACTTC
>TRBJ1-5|TRBV30|NA|NA
CAWSVPDRFNQPQHF
TGTGCCTGGAGTGTGCCTGACAGGTTCAATCAGCCCCAGCATTTT
>TRBJ2-3|TRBV27|NA|NA
CASSLSRVVDTQYF
TGTGCCAGCAGTTTAAGCCGGGTAGTAGATACGCAGTATTTT
>TRBJ1-2|TRBV25-1|NA|NA
CASSESGAESDKDGYTF
TGTGCCAGCAGTGAATCAGGGGCTGAGTCGGATAAGGATGGCTACACCTTC
>TRBJ2-7|TRBV2|NA|NA
CASRKSGLGSYEQYF
TGTGCCAGCAGAAAATCAGGGTTAGGGTCCTACGAGCAGTACTTC
>TRBJ1-2|TRBV5-1|once|NA
CASSLDRGNYGYTF
TGCGCCAGCAGCTTGGATCGGGGGAACTATGGCTACACCTTC
>TRBJ2-5|TRBV7-8|NA|NA
CASRPSGIGETQYF
TGTGCCAGCAGACCCTCGGGTATTGGAGAGACCCAGTACTTC
>TRBJ1-1|TRBV14|NA|NA
CASSRNRGGDTEAFF
TGTGCTAGCAGCCGAAACCGGGGAGGGGACACTGAAGCTTTCTTT
>TRBJ1-6|TRBV25-1|NA|TRBD1
CASSEYRGNYNSPLHF
TGTGCCAGCAGTGAGTACAGGGGGAACTATAATTCACCCCTCCACTTT
>TRBJ1-6|TRBV2|NA|NA
CASSEYEGRVNSPLHF
TGTGCCAGCAGTGAATATGAGGGAAGAGTAAATTCACCCCTCCACTTT
>TRBJ2-2|TRBV4-3|NA|TRBD2
CASSPELAGETGELFF
TGCGCCAGCAGCCCCGAACTAGCGGGGGAGACCGGGGAGCTGTTTTTT
>TRBJ1-1|TRBV5-6|NA|NA
CASSFYLTAFMNTEAFF
TGTGCCAGCAGCTTTTATCTGACAGCCTTCATGAACACTGAAGCTTTCTTT
>TRBJ2-5|TRBV7-3|few|NA
CASSTQMTEAQYF
TGTGCCAGCAGCACGCAGATGACAGAGGCCCAGTACTTC
>TRBJ1-2|TRBV2|NA|TRBD1
CASQLRQGNYGYTF
TGTGCCAGCCAACTCCGACAGGGCAACTATGGCTACACCTTC
>TRBJ1-1|TRBV6-1|NA|NA
CASSPRGGNTEAFF
TGTGCCAGCAGTCCCCGGGGTGGGAACACTGAAGCTTTCTTT
>TRBJ2-6|TRBV15|once|TRBD1
CATGPRGQGEIGANVLTF
TGTGCCACCGGACCCCGTGGACAGGGGGAGATTGGGGCCAACGTCCTGACTTTC
>TRBJ1-3|TRBV18|NA|NA
CASSPPRTRSGNTIYF
TGTGCCAGCTCACCACCCAGGACACGCTCTGGAAACACCATATATTTT
>TRBJ2-6|TRBV19|NA|TRBD1
CASSIRQGGGANVLTF
TGTGCCAGTAGTATAAGACAGGGTGGTGGGGCCAACGTCCTGACTTTC
>TRBJ1-1|TRBV9|NA|NA
CASSSGERVTEAFF
TGTGCCAGCAGCTCAGGGGAGAGGGTCACTGAAGCTTTCTTT
>TRBJ1-1|TRBV20-1|NA|NA
CSARGYREAFF
TGCAGTGCTAGGGGCTATCGTGAAGCTTTCTTT
>TRBJ2-1|TRBV11-2|NA|NA
CASSFRLSKENEQFF
TGTGCCAGCAGCTTCCGACTGTCTAAAGAGAATGAGCAGTTCTTC
>TRBJ2-7|TRBV7-2|NA|NA
CASSPGQSYEQYF
TGTGCCAGCAGCCCCGGACAGAGCTACGAGCAGTACTTC